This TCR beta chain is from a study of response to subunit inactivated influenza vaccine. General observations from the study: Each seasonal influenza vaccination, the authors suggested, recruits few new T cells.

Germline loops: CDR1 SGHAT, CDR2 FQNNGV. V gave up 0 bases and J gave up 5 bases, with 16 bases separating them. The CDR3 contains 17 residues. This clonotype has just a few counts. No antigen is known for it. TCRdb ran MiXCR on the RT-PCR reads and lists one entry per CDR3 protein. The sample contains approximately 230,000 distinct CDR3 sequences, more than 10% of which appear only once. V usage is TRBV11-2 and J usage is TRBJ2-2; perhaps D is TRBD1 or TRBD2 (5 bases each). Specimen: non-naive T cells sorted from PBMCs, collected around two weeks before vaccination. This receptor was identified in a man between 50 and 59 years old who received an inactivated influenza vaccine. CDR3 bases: TGTGCCAGCAGCTTAGAAACCGGGACGGCAAGGACCGGGGAGCTGTTTTTT. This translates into CASSLETGTARTGELFF.